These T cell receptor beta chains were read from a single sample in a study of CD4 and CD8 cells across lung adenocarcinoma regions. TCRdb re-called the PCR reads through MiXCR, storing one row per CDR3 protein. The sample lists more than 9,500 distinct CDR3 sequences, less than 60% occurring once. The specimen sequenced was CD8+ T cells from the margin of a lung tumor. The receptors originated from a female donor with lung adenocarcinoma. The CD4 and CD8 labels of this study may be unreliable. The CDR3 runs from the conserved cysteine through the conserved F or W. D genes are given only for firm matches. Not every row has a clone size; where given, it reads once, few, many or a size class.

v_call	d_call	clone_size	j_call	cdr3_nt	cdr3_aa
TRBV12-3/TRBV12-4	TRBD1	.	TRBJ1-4	TGTGCCAGCAGCCCGGGACAGGGGAGCGAAAAACTGTTTTTT	CASSPGQGSEKLFF
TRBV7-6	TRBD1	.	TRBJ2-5	TGTGCCAGCAGCTTCAGACAGGGGTTCGGAGAGACCCAGTACTTC	CASSFRQGFGETQYF
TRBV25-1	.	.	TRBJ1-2	TGTGCCAGCAGTGGACGACAGTCCTATGGCTACACCTTC	CASSGRQSYGYTF
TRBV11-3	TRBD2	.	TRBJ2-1	TGTGCCAGCAGCTCCCTAGCGGGAGTGCATGAGCAGTTCTTC	CASSSLAGVHEQFF
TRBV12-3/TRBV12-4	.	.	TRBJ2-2	TGTGCCAGCAGTTTAAACGCCTTACAGGGTTGGACCGATGCGCTGTTTTTT	CASSLNALQGWTDALFF
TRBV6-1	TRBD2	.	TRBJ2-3	TGTGCCAGGAGGCGAGGGGCGGGGGGCCCAGATACGCAGTATTTT	CARRRGAGGPDTQYF
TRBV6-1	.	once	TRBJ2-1	TGTGCCAGCAGCCAGTTGGAGCGCTCCGATACGCAGTTCTTC	CASSQLERSDTQFF
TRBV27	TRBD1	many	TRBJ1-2	TGTGCCAGCAGTCCCACCGGACAGGGGGCTAAGTTGGGCTACACCTTC	CASSPTGQGAKLGYTF
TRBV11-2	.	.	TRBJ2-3	TGTGCCAGCAGCCAGATTGATACGCAGTATTTT	CASSQIDTQYF
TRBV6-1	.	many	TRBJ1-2	TGTGCCAGCAGTGCAGAAGTAGGGCTTTATGGCTACACCTTC	CASSAEVGLYGYTF
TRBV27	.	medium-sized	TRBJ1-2	TGTGCCAGCAGTTGGGGTAGCAGGGCTTCTAACTATGGCTACACCTTC	CASSWGSRASNYGYTF
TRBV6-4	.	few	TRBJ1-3	TGTGCCAGCAGTGACGGAGTCTCTGGAAACACCATATATTTT	CASSDGVSGNTIYF
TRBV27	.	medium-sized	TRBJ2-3	TGTGCCAGCAGCGCACCTACAGGGACAGATACGCAGTATTTT	CASSAPTGTDTQYF
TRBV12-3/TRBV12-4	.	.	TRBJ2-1	TGTGCCAGCAGTTTAGGGACTCGCGATGCGCAGTTTTTC	CASSLGTRDAQFF
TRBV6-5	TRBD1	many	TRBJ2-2	TGTGCCAGCAGTTCCAATCCGACAGGGGCCACCGGGGAGCTGTTTTTT	CASSSNPTGATGELFF
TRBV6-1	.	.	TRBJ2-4	TGTGCCAGCAGCTCGACGCGCGGGGCCCAAGACATTCAGTACTTC	CASSSTRGAQDIQYF
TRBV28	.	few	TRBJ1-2	TGTGCCAGCAGATCAGGGTGGATCTCTGGCTACACCTTC	CASRSGWISGYTF
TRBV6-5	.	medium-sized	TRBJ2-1	TGTGCCAGCAGTTACGCGACAGGAGCCTACAATGAGCAGTTCTTC	CASSYATGAYNEQFF
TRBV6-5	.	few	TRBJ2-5	TGTGCCAGCAGTTCCGGGTCCTGGGAGACCCAGTACTTC	CASSSGSWETQYF
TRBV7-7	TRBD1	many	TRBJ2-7	TGTGCTAGCAGCTTAGTGGACAGGGGTGAGCAGTACTTC	CASSLVDRGEQYF
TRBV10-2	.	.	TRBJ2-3	TGCGCCAGCAGGTTGTCGGGACACTTTGTGAACACCGGGACGCAGTATTTT	CASRLSGHFVNTGTQYF
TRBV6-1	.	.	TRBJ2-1	TGTGCCAGCAGTGAACCGGACGAGATAGATGGGGTCTACAATGAGCAGTTCTTC	CASSEPDEIDGVYNEQFF
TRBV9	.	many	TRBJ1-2	TGTGCCAGCAGCCCCGGGGACACGGAACTTACCAGTGGCTACACCTTC	CASSPGDTELTSGYTF
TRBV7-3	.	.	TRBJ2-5	TGTGCCAGCAGCTTATCAGGCGGATTCCAAGAGACCCAGTACTTC	CASSLSGGFQETQYF
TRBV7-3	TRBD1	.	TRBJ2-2	TGTGCCAGCAGCCACACAGGGGTGGACACCGGGGAGCTGTTTTTT	CASSHTGVDTGELFF
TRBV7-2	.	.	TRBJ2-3	TGTGCCAGCAGCTCCTCGGGGGTGGGAGCCAAAAACACGCAGTACTTT	CASSSSGVGAKNTQYF
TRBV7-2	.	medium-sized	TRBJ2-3	TGTGCCAGCAGCTTAGTTTCGGTGGATACGCAGTATTTT	CASSLVSVDTQYF
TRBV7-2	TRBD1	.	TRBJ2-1	TGTGCCAGCAGCCCGACAGGGGCCTACAATGAGCAGTTCTTC	CASSPTGAYNEQFF
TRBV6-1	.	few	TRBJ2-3	TGTGCCAGCAGTGAAGAGGCATGGGATACGCAGTATTTT	CASSEEAWDTQYF
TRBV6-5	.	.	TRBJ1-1	TGTGCCAGCAGTTACTCGAACACTGAAGCTTTCTTT	CASSYSNTEAFF
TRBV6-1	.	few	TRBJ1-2	TGTGCCAGCAGTGACGGGAGGATCTATGGCTACACCTTC	CASSDGRIYGYTF
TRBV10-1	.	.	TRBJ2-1	TGCGCCAGCAGTGACAGGGAAACGGCGCGGTTCTTC	CASSDRETARFF
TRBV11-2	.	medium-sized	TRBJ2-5	TGTGCCAGCAGCTTAGGTTTGGGGAGAGAGGCCGAAGAGACCCAGTACTTC	CASSLGLGREAEETQYF
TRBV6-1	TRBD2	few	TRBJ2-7	TGTGCCAGCAAAGCGGGGGGGGGGCACGAGCAGTACTTC	CASKAGGGHEQYF
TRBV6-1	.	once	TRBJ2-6	TGTGCCAGCAGTGAAGGAGGGGGGGCCAACGTCCTGACTTTC	CASSEGGGANVLTF
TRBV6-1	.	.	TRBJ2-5	TGTGCCAGCAGGGAAAGTTGGCAGGGGAAGACCCAGTACTTC	CASRESWQGKTQYF
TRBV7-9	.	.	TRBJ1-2	TGTGCCAGCACTTTAAATCTCGGGGACTATGGCTACACCTTC	CASTLNLGDYGYTF
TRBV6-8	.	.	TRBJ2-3	TGTGCCCGCACGGGTTTTTGTGGGCGAGCCGGGGGCCGTGACACAGATACCCAGTACTTT	CARTGFCGRAGGRDTDTQYF
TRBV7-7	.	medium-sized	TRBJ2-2	TGTGCTAGCAGCTTAGAGACTAATTCCGGGGAGCTGTTTTTT	CASSLETNSGELFF
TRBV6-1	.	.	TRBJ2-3	TGTGCCAGCGGAAATCTAGAAACAGATACGCAGTATTTT	CASGNLETDTQYF
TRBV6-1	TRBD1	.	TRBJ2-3	TGTGCCAGCAGCCTCACAGGGGTCATCACAGATGCGCAGTATTTT	CASSLTGVITDAQYF
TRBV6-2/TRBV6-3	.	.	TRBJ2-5	TGTGCCAGCACCTACGGGGGACTCCTACAAGAGACCCAGTACTTC	CASTYGGLLQETQYF
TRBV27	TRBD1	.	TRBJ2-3	TGTGCCAGCACCAGGACAGGGTCAGGGGCGCTGTATTTT	CASTRTGSGALYF
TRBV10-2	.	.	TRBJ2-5	TGCGCCAGCAGTGAGCCGGGGCCCGAAGAGACCCTGACCTTC	CASSEPGPEETLTF
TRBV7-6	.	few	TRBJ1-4	TGTGCCAGCAGCTTATTGGGTAGCAGGGAGGTCCATAATGAAAAACTGTTTTTT	CASSLLGSREVHNEKLFF
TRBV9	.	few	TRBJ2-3	TGTGCCAGCAGCGTCCTGGGGCAGGGAACAGATACGCAGTATTTT	CASSVLGQGTDTQYF
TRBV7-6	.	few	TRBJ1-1	TGTGCCAGCAGCTTAGAGGCGGCAGGGAGGACTGAAGCTTTCTTT	CASSLEAAGRTEAFF